This T cell receptor beta chain was retrieved from a study of blood T cells in healthy people across ages. Isolated per sample were at least 7 million PBMCs. The amount of total RNA extracted per sample was at least 5.5 micrograms. This clonotype turned up a few times. What it recognizes is unknown. Study-wide findings and caveats: Unsorted PBMCs blocked a conclusive comparison of naive and antigen-experienced cells.

The second PCR ran roughly 7 to 12 cycles with a sample-barcoded 5' primer and J-beta primers. TCRdb re-called the 5' RACE reads through MiXCR, storing one row per CDR3 protein. The sample gives approximately 940,000 distinct CDR3 sequences, around 49% of which show up once; about an eighth is in the top ten. V was clipped by 2 bases and J by 3 bases, with 10 bases between them. Germline values: CDR1 SGHAT, CDR2 FQNNGV. The CDR3 covers 14 residues. The chain recombines TRBV11-2 with TRBJ2-5, with a tentative D call TRBD2 (5 bases). The receptor comes from a man aged 30-40 years in good health. Sequencing was done on a sample of blood. The CDR3 loop is CASSLKTGKETQYF. CDR3 DNA sequence: TGTGCCAGCAGCTTAAAGACGGGGAAAGAGACCCAGTACTTC.